This is a list of T cell receptor beta chains from one sample in a study of shared T cell receptors in the human thymus. Measured with immunoSEQ multiplex PCR; TCRdb has only the in-frame clones, and not every one. The data show fewer than 700,000 clones, 70% to 90% seen once. This sample was shared with a second study, whose subject was human thymus T cells.

The sequenced sample consisted of thymocytes. The receptor source for this set is a boy under three years old with a congenital heart defect. CDR3s include the opening cysteine and the closing phenylalanine or tryptophan. D genes are given only for firm matches.

TRBD2	TRBJ2-7	TRBV6-5	CASSSRTSETSYEQYF
-	TRBJ1-2	TRBV4-3	CASSPLDTTYGYTF
-	TRBJ2-7	TRBV10-3	CAISENRAYEQYF
-	TRBJ1-5	TRBV10-2	CASSPRGEVNDQPQHF
-	TRBJ2-7	TRBV6-5	CASSLVGGSSYEQYF
-	TRBJ2-2	TRBV4-2	CASSQGQEDTGELFF
-	TRBJ2-5	TRBV7-2	CASSLKKTDQETQYF
-	TRBJ2-4	TRBV21-1	CASSNEKPRTWIAGRNIQYF
-	TRBJ2-1	TRBV4-3	CASSPGSGDNEQFF
-	TRBJ1-4	TRBV19	CASSITGRSGNEKLFF
-	TRBJ1-2	TRBV15	CATSREAGVNYGYTF
-	-	TRBV4-3	CASSQVGGSYEQYF
TRBD1	TRBJ1-1	TRBV27	CASSLSDRMNTEAFF
-	TRBJ1-5	TRBV4-1	CASSQSVEMYRTQHF
-	TRBJ1-1	TRBV2	CAGGGKVRRYTEAFF
TRBD1	TRBJ1-2	TRBV4-3	CASSQSGGTAYGYTF
TRBD1	TRBJ2-7	TRBV28	CASSLQTGTLYEQYF
TRBD2	TRBJ2-7	TRBV5-1	CASSLVLATNYEQYF
TRBD1	TRBJ2-6	TRBV28	CASSSHRGLRSGANVLTF
-	TRBJ2-2	TRBV6-1	CASSDSTGELFF
-	TRBJ1-1	TRBV30	CACVGAKGNTEAFF
TRBD1	TRBJ2-5	TRBV4-1	CASSQDHRGFRIAETQYF
-	TRBJ1-5	TRBV7-8	CASPKGGAGNQPQHF
-	TRBJ1-2	TRBV5-6	CASSLDRIGNGYTF
TRBD2	TRBJ2-5	TRBV7-2	CASRPSGRETQYF
TRBD2	TRBJ2-1	TRBV13	CASLGLDSGAFNEQFF
TRBD1	TRBJ1-3	TRBV10-1	CASSFPLGTGCSGNTIYF
-	TRBJ2-5	TRBV21-1	CASRGLAGELQETQYF
TRBD2	TRBJ2-1	TRBV29-1	CSVKTRLAGAYNEQFF
TRBD2	TRBJ2-7	TRBV5-4	CASSLVTSGSPYEQYF
-	TRBJ2-7	TRBV2	CASSELADSSYEQYF
-	TRBJ2-5	TRBV7-8	CASSLVGSFETQYF
TRBD2	TRBJ2-7	TRBV7-2	CASSFPSGTHEQYF
TRBD1	TRBJ2-1	TRBV27	CASSLYRLGQGSYNEQFF
TRBD2	TRBJ2-7	TRBV5-5	CASSPTSGDSYEQYF
-	TRBJ2-7	TRBV28	CASSLPSWYSYEQYF
TRBD2	TRBJ2-7	TRBV28	CASSFIAGGPYEQYF
TRBD1	TRBJ2-7	TRBV12-5	CASERGQAPYEQYF
TRBD1	TRBJ2-1	TRBV4-1	CASSSNRQGPHNEQFF
TRBD1	TRBJ2-2	TRBV19	CASSSGQGAGELFF
TRBD1	TRBJ1-4	TRBV5-8	CASSFGQANEKLFF
TRBD2	TRBJ2-7	TRBV7-9	CASSLLGGGTRREQYF
TRBD2	TRBJ2-1	TRBV10-2	CASIPHRGGTSGFNEQFF
TRBD2	TRBJ2-7	TRBV4-3	CASSQDETSGRYDEQYF
-	TRBJ2-2	TRBV7-9	CASSLVEGLPSPAGELFF
-	TRBJ1-4	TRBV4-2	CASSQEEGPTATNEKLFF
TRBD2	TRBJ2-2	TRBV4-2	CASSQDSLLLPKGLERPGELFF
TRBD1	TRBJ1-4	TRBV27	CASSPQDRSNEKLFF
-	TRBJ2-1	TRBV6-5	CASSTGTLGNEQFF
-	TRBJ1-1	TRBV6-5	CASSYRGYTEAFF
TRBD2	TRBJ2-3	TRBV6-5	CASSQTSSPDTQYF
-	TRBJ1-5	TRBV5-5	CASSPTGKSGQPQHF